This T cell receptor (beta chain) came from a study of response to subunit inactivated influenza vaccine. This clonotype was seen at least ten times. The V segment lost 3 bases and the J segment 2 bases; nucleotides outside the gene matches: 1. Germline loops: CDR1 KGHSH, CDR2 LQKENI. The CDR3 is 13 residues long. TCRdb re-derived calls from the RT-PCR reads in MiXCR, one entry per CDR3 protein. The profile shows about 540,000 distinct CDR3 sequences, under 25% of them singletons. The sample also formed part of further work on T cells expressing NK-cell markers. From that report: The TCR beta cDNA came from 5'RACE template switching with UMIs. Dominant NKG2C+ clonotypes accounted for roughly 1.0-7.0% of CD8+ T cells in about six donors.

This sequence joins TRBV18 and TRBJ2-7; TRBD1 matches at 7 bases. The sample here was CD4+ T cells sorted from PBMCs, taken about 13 days after vaccination. This TCR was recovered from a man between 45 and 60 years old who received an inactivated influenza vaccine. CDR3 nucleotides: TGTGCCAGCTCACCCGGGACAGCCTACGAGCAGTACTTC. It yields the protein CASSPGTAYEQYF.